The 21 T cell receptor beta chains presented below share a single source sample, sequenced in a study of regulatory and conventional T cells in breast cancer. TCRdb used MiXCR to reprocess the PCR reads, holding one entry per CDR3 protein. The sample holds 1,000 to 1,500 distinct CDR3 sequences, about four fifths seen once. The sequenced material came from regulatory T cells from blood. The receptors here all came from a male donor in good health.

The CDR3 DNA sequence: TGTGCCAGCAGTTACTCGAGACACGCTGCCTACTATGGCTACACCTTC. This sequence encodes CASSYSRHAAYYGYTF. The chain has TRBV6-5 and TRBJ1-2; D gene uncertain. CDR1 and CDR2 from the germline V gene are MNHEY and SVGAGI. Trimming took off 0 bases at V and 3 bases at J, with 14 bases between the two ends. This CDR3 region has 16 residues.

The chain employs TRBV6-5 and TRBJ1-5; D is uncertain. Germline CDR1 reads MNHEY; CDR2 reads SVGAGI. Trimming took off 2 bases at V and 7 bases at J, with 9 bases between the two ends. The CDR3 has 13 residues. CDR3 nucleotides: TGTGCCAGCAGTTACGGGTTAAGGCAGCCCCAGCATTTT. It yields the protein CASSYGLRQPQHF.

The rearrangement uses TRBV6-5 and TRBJ2-7, with 9 bases identical to TRBD1. The CDR3 is 13 residues long. Germline CDR1 and CDR2: MNHEY and SVGAGI. V lost 4 bases and J lost 7; bases outside the gene matches: 5. The CDR3 DNA reads TGTGCCAGCAGTTTTCCCGGGACAGGGGAGCAGTACTTC. This sequence encodes CASSFPGTGEQYF.

The gene calls are TRBV13 and TRBJ1-1; D not certain. Germline values: CDR1 PRHDT, CDR2 FYEKMQ (reference sequence). This CDR3 comprises 14 residues. V gave up 7 bases and J gave up 1 base, with 13 bases separating them. CDR3 loop: CASTLGGWNTEAFF. The CDR3 region has the DNA TGTGCCAGCACACTGGGTGGGTGGAACACTGAAGCTTTCTTT.

The chain is built from TRBV19 and TRBJ1-5; D gene uncertain. Between the trimmed V and J ends, which lost 9 bases and 4 bases, there was a span of 13 bases. The germline V gene has CDR1 LNHDA and CDR2 SQIVND (reference sequence). This CDR3 spans 13 amino acids. The CDR3 nucleotides are TGTGCCAGCCGATTGGAAAGGAATCAGCCCCAGCATTTT. It yields the protein CASRLERNQPQHF.

This rearrangement joins TRBV5-1 to TRBJ2-1, with TRBD1 matching over 12 bases. The CDR3 consists of 16 residues. CDR1 and CDR2 (germline): SGHRS, YFSETQ. J lost 8 bases, V lost 0 bases, and 6 bases had no gene match. CDR3 loop: CASSLGDRGLEDEQFF. The CDR3 DNA is TGCGCCAGCAGCTTGGGGGACAGGGGGCTTGAGGATGAGCAGTTCTTC.

This clonotype has only one observation. The chain recombines TRBV20-1 with TRBJ2-1; TRBD1 matches 8 bases. The CDR3 covers 15 residues. Looked up from germline, CDR1 is DFQATT and CDR2 is SNEGSKA (reference sequence). V was clipped by 3 bases and J by 3 bases; unmatched bases: 7. The CDR3 DNA sequence: TGCAGTGCTAGTCGTCCACAGGGGGACTACAATGAGCAGTTCTTC. Residues: CSASRPQGDYNEQFF.

This chain joins TRBV10-3 and TRBJ2-1; 7 bases agree with TRBD1. The length of the CDR3 is 13 residues. The J segment lost 9 bases and the V segment lost 4 bases, leaving 6 bases of the junction unmatched. Germline V lookup: CDR1 ENHRY, CDR2 SYGVKD. The CDR3 coding sequence is TGTGCCATCAGTGGGATCTACAGGGGTGAGCAGTTCTTC. Translated: CAISGIYRGEQFF.

The V call is TRBV28, the J call TRBJ2-7; no clear D. Trimming cost V 6 bases and J 4 bases, with 7 bases left between them. Germline V gene sequence: CDR1 MDHEN, CDR2 SYDVKM. The CDR3 contains 11 residues. The DNA for the CDR3 is TGTGCCAGCAGACGAGTATACGAGCAGTACTTC. Translated: CASRRVYEQYF.

The J gene is TRBJ2-5, the V gene TRBV5-1; D is ambiguous. V lost 3 bases, J lost 7 bases, and 19 bases lay in between. This CDR3 spans 15 amino acids. The germline CDR1 and CDR2 sequences are SGHRS and YFSETQ. This CDR3 is CASSYMTTADVTQYF. DNA of the CDR3: TGCGCCAGCAGCTATATGACAACGGCTGATGTGACCCAGTACTTC. Full variable domain (remainder filled in from reference TRBV5-1 and TRBJ2-5): KAGVTQTPRYLIKTRGQQVTLSCSPISGHRSVSWYQQTPGQGLQFLFEYFSETQRNKGNFPGRFSGRQFSNSRSEMNVSTLELGDSALYLCASSYMTTADVTQYFGPGTRLLVL.

This clonotype was found a few times. The chain recombines TRBV4-1 with TRBJ2-4; 8 nucleotides agree with TRBD1. Germline V lookup: CDR1 MGHRA, CDR2 YSYEKL. The CDR3 has 14 residues. V lost 2 bases and J lost 10; bases outside the gene matches: 7. The CDR3 DNA sequence: TGCGCCAGCAGCCAATCCCGGACAGGGAGTATTCAGTACTTC. As protein: CASSQSRTGSIQYF.

This CDR3 is CASSLGPGTEAFF. The CDR3 DNA is TGTGCCAGCAGCTTAGGCCCGGGGACTGAAGCTTTCTTT. The chain combines TRBV11-2 with TRBJ1-1; D gene uncertain. Between the trimmed V and J ends, which lost 1 base and 5 bases, there was a span of 8 bases. The CDR3 sequence is 13 residues long. Germline lookup yields CDR1 SGHAT and CDR2 FQNNGV.

The chain links TRBV10-3 to TRBJ1-5; D call uncertain. V shed 2 bases and J shed 5 bases, with 7 bases lying between them. Germline loops: CDR1 ENHRY, CDR2 SYGVKD. The length of the CDR3 is 13 residues. The CDR3, as DNA: TGTGCCATCAGTGAGACCGGGTATCAGCCCCAGCATTTT. The encoded protein is CAISETGYQPQHF.

The chain links TRBV9 to TRBJ2-5; TRBD2 matches at 7 bases. CDR1 is SGDLS, CDR2 YYNGEE, per germline. This CDR3 has 14 residues. V dropped 4 bases and J dropped 5; count of bases not matched to a gene: 8. The CDR3 sequence is CASSSQRGFETQYF. The CDR3 region has the DNA TGTGCCAGCAGCTCCCAGCGGGGTTTCGAGACCCAGTACTTC.

The chain uses TRBV4-3 and TRBJ1-2; TRBD1 agrees at 9 bases. After removal of 0 bases from V and 9 bases from J, the junction contained 17 bases not matched to a gene. Germline loops: CDR1 LGHNA, CDR2 YSLEER. The CDR3 totals 18 residues. For the CDR3, the DNA is TGCGCCAGCAGCCAAGATCCGGGACAGGGAAACTGGGGTTCTAGCTACACCTTC. Translated: CASSQDPGQGNWGSSYTF.

The CDR3, as DNA: TGTGCCAGCAGCACCGAGGCCTATGGCTACACCTTC. Translating it yields CASSTEAYGYTF. The chain employs TRBV28 and TRBJ1-2; D remains ambiguous. CDR1 and CDR2 (germline): MDHEN, SYDVKM. The V end was cut by 6 bases, the J end by 4 bases, with 9 bases between. The length of the CDR3 is 12 residues.

DNA for the CDR3: TGTGCCAGCAGCCAAAAGGAAGAGACCCAGTACTTC. This sequence encodes CASSQKEETQYF. The rearrangement uses TRBV3-1 and TRBJ2-5; D remains unclear. This CDR3 has 12 amino acids. CDR1 LGHDT and CDR2 YNNKEL come from the germline V gene (reference sequence). V was shortened by 2 bases and J by 3 bases, with 4 bases between the two germline ends.

The chain has TRBV4-2 and TRBJ1-2; D remains ambiguous. Trimming pared 1 base from V and 3 bases from J, leaving 9 bases between. The germline V gene encodes CDR1 LGHNA and CDR2 YNFKEQ. The length of the CDR3 is 14 residues. The CDR3 bases are TGTGCCAGCAGCCAAGGGATCGGGGACTATGGCTACACCTTC. This encodes CASSQGIGDYGYTF.

The J gene is TRBJ1-1, the V gene TRBV4-3; D perhaps matches TRBD1 (5 bases). Germline-derived CDR1 and CDR2 are LGHNA and YSLEER. The CDR3 length is 13 residues. V dropped 8 bases and J dropped 0 bases, with 10 bases sitting between them. Here the CDR3 reads CASGAGMNTEAFF. CDR3 nucleotide sequence: TGCGCCAGCGGGGCAGGTATGAACACTGAAGCTTTCTTT.

V gene TRBV6-5 combines with J gene TRBJ1-2; D gene uncertain. There are 12 residues in the CDR3. The V end lost 9 bases, the J end lost 8 bases, and 16 bases lay between the germline ends. Germline CDR1 reads MNHEY; CDR2 reads SVGAGI. CDR3 sequence (DNA): TGTGCCAGTACCCGCAGCGGTGAGGGCTACACCTTC. This gives the protein CASTRSGEGYTF.

The chain couples TRBV10-3 to TRBJ2-7, with TRBD2 identical over 8 bases. The junction had 5 bases not matched to a gene; V was cut back by 3 bases and J by 4 bases. Germline V CDR1 and CDR2: ENHRY, SYGVKD. The CDR3 loop spans 14 amino acids. CDR3: CAISEVAGTYEQYF. The CDR3 DNA reads as TGTGCCATCAGTGAAGTAGCGGGGACTTACGAGCAGTACTTC.